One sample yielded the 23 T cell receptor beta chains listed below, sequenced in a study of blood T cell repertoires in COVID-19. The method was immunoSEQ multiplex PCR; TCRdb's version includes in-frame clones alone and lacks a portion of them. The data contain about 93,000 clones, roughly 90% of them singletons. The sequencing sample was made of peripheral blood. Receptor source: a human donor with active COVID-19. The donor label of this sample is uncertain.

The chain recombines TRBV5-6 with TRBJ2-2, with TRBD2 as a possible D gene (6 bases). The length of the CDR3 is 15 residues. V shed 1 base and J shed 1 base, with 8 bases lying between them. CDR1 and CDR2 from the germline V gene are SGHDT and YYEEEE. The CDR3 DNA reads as TGTGCCAGCAGCTTGACGGGGGTGAACACCGGGGAGCTGTTTTTT. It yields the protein CASSLTGVNTGELFF.

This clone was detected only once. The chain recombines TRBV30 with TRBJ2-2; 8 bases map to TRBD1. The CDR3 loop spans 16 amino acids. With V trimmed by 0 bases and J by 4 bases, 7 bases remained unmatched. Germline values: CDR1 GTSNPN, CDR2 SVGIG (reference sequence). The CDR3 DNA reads TGTGCCTGGAGTGTATTCAGGGGGCAAAGCACCGGGGAGCTGTTTTTT. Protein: CAWSVFRGQSTGELFF.

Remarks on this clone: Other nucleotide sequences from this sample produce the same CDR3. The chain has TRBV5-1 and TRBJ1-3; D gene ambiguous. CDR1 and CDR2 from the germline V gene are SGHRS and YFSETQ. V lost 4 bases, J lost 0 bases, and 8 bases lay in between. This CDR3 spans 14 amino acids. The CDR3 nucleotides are TGCGCCAGCAGCCTAGCAGGCTCTGGAAACACCATATATTTT. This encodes CASSLAGSGNTIYF.

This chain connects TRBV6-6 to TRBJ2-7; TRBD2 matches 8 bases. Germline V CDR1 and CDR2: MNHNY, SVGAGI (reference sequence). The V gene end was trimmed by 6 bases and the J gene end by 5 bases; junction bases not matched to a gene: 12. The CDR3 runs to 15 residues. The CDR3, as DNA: TGTGCCAGCAGCCCCTTTATCGGGGGGGCCAACGAGCAGTACTTC. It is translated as CASSPFIGGANEQYF.

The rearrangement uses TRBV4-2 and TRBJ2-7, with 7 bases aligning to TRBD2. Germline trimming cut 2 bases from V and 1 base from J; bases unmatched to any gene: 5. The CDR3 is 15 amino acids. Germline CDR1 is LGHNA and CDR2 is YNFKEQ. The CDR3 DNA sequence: TGTGCCAGCAGCCAATCGGGGGGATGGTCCTACGAGCAGTACTTC. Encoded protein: CASSQSGGWSYEQYF.

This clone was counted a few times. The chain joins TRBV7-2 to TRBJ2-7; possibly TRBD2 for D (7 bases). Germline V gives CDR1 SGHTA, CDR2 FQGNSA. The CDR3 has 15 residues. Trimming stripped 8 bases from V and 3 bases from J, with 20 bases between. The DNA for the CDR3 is TGTGCCAGCGCCCCCCGGGGGGCCAAGAACTACGAGCAGTACTTC. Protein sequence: CASAPRGAKNYEQYF.

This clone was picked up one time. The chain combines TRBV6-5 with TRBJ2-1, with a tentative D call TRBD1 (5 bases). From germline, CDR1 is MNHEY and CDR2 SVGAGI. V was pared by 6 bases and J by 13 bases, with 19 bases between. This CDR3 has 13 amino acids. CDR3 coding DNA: TGTGCCAGCAGCTTGAAAAGTCTGGGGCTCCAGTTCTTC. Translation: CASSLKSLGLQFF.

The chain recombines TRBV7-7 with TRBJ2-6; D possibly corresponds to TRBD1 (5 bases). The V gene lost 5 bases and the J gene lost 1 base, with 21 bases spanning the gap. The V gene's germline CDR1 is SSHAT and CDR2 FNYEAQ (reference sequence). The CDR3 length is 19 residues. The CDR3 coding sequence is TGTGCCAGCAGCCCTCGCTCGTGGTCAGGGTATTCTGGGGCCAACGTCCTGACTTTC. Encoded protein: CASSPRSWSGYSGANVLTF.

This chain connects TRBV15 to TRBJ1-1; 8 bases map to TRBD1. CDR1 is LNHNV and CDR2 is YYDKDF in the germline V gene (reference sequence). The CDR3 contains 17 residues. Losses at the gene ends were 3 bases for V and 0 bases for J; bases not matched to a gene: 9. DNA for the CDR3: TGTGCCACCAGCAGGTGGACAGGGCGCCCCATGAACACTGAAGCTTTCTTT. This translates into CATSRWTGRPMNTEAFF.

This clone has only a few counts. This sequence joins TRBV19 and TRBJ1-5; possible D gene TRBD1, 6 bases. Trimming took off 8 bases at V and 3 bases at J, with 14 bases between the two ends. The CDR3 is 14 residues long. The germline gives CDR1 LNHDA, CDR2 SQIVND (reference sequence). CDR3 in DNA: TGTGCCAGTGGTTTAACAGGGATCAATCAGCCCCAGCATTTT. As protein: CASGLTGINQPQHF.

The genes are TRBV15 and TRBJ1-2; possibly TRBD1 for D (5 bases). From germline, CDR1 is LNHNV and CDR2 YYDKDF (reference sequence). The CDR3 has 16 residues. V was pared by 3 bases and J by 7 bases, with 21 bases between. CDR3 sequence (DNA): TGTGCCACCAGCAGTGGAAAGGGGCGCCCGGGGGGTGGCTACACCTTC. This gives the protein CATSSGKGRPGGGYTF.

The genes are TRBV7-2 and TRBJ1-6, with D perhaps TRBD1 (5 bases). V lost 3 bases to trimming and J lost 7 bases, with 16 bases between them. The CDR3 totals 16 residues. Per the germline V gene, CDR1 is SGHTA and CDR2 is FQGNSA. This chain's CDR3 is CASSLQSGELNSPLHF. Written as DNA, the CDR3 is TGTGCCAGCAGCTTGCAATCGGGGGAGTTGAATTCACCCCTCCACTTT. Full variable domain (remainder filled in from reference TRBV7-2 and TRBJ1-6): GAGVSQSPSNKVTEKGKDVELRCDPISGHTALYWYRQSLGQGLEFLIYFQGNSAPDKSGLPSDRFSAERTGGSVSTLTIQRTQQEDSAVYLCASSLQSGELNSPLHFGNGTRLTVT.

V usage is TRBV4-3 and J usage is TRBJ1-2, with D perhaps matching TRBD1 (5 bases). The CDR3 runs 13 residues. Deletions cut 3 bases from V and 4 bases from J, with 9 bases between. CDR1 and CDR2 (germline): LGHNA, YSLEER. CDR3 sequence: CASSHTQGYGYTF. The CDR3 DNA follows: TGCGCCAGCAGCCATACGCAGGGCTATGGCTACACCTTC.

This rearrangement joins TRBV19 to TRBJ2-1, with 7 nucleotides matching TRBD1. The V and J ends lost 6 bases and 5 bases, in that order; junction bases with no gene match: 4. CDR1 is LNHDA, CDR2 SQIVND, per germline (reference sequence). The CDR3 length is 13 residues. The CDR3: CASSAGTDNEQFF. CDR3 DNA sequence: TGTGCCAGTAGCGCCGGGACAGACAATGAGCAGTTCTTC.

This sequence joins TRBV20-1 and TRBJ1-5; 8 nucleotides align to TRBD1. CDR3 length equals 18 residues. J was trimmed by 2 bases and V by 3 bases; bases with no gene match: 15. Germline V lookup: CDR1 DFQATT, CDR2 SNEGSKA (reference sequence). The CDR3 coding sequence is TGCAGTGCTAGTGGCGGCAGGGGGCTTTGGAGTGGCAATCAGCCCCAGCATTTT. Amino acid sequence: CSASGGRGLWSGNQPQHF.

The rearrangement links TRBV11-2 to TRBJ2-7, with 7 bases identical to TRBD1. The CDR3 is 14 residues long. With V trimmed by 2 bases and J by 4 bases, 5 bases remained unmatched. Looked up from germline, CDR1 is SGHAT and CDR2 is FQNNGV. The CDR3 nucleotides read TGTGCCAGCAGCTTATACAGGGGTGGGTACGAGCAGTACTTC. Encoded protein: CASSLYRGGYEQYF.

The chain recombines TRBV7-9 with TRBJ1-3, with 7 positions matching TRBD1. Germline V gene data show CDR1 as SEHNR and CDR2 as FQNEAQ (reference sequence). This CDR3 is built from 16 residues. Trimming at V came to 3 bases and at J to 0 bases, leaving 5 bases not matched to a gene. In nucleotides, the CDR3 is TGTGCCAGCAGCTTCGCGGGACAGACCTCTGGAAACACCATATATTTT. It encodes CASSFAGQTSGNTIYF. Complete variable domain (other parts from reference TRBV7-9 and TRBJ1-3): DTGVSQNPRHKITKRGQNVTFRCDPISEHNRLYWYRQTLGQGPEFLTYFQNEAQLEKSRLLSDRFSAERPKGSFSTLEIQRTEQGDSAMYLCASSFAGQTSGNTIYFGEGSWLTVV.

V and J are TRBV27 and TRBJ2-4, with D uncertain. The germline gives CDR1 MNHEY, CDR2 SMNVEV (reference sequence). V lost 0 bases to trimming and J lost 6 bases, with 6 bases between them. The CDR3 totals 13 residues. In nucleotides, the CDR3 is TGTGCCAGCAGTTTATCGTTCGGAAACATTCAGTACTTC. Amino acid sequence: CASSLSFGNIQYF.

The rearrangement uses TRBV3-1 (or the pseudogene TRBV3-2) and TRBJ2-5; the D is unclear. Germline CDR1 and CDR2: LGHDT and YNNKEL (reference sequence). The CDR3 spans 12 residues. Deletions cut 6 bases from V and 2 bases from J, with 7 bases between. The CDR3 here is CASRSGQETQYF. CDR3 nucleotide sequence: TGTGCCAGCAGGTCCGGGCAAGAGACCCAGTACTTC.

The CDR3 region is CASSVELEGSGANVLTF. CDR3 DNA sequence: TGTGCCAGCAGCGTAGAGTTGGAGGGGTCTGGGGCCAACGTCCTGACTTTC. The J gene is TRBJ2-6, the V gene TRBV9; D is possibly TRBD2 (6 bases). The CDR3 consists of 17 residues. V lost 0 bases, J lost 1 base, and 11 bases lay in between. CDR1 and CDR2 from the germline V gene are SGDLS and YYNGEE.

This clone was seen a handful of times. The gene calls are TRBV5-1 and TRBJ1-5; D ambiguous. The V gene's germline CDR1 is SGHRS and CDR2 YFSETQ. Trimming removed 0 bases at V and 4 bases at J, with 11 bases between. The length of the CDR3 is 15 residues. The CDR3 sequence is CASSLEAGPNQPQHF. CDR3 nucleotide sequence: TGCGCCAGCAGCTTGGAGGCAGGCCCTAATCAGCCCCAGCATTTT.

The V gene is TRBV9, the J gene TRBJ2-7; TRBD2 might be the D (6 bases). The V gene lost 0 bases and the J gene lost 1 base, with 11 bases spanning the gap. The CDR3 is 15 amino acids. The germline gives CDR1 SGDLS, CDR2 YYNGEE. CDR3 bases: TGTGCCAGCAGCGTAGAAGCGGGCGGTTCCTACGAGCAGTACTTC. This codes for CASSVEAGGSYEQYF.

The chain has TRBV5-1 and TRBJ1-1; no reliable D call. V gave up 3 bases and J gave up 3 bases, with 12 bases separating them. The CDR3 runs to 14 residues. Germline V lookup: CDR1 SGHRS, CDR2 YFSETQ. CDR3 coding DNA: TGCGCCAGCAGCTCGCGTGGTCCGGACACTGAAGCTTTCTTT. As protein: CASSSRGPDTEAFF.